The 31 T cell receptor beta chains given below trace back to one sample, sequenced in a study of human T cells and chemical hapten exposure. Time point indicated: patch test 1, 2 weeks after DPC sensitization. Treatment given: therapeutic diphenylcyclopropenone sensitization with weekly scalp DPC. TCRdb re-called the RACE reads through MiXCR, storing one row per CDR3 protein. The data contain 180,000 or so distinct CDR3 sequences, about 22% of them singletons. The source was whole blood, collected in connection with sensitization to the hapten diphenylcyclopropenone (DPC). The receptors were gathered from a woman between 50 and 59 years old with alopecia areata. Some clones in this sample may be carry-over from other donors' samples.

This clonotype has more than one count but fewer than ten. The chain couples TRBV6-5 to TRBJ1-2; 9 bases match TRBD1. The germline V gene has CDR1 MNHEY and CDR2 SVGAGI. This CDR3 contains 14 residues. V was clipped by 7 bases and J by 6 bases; unmatched bases: 9. The CDR3 DNA reads TGTGCCAGCATCGACGGAACAGGGGGCCATGGCTACACCTTC. Amino acid sequence: CASIDGTGGHGYTF.

A single count supports this clonotype. This rearrangement joins TRBV19 to TRBJ2-7; 10 bases are shared with TRBD1. Germline V lookup: CDR1 LNHDA, CDR2 SQIVND (reference sequence). Germline trimming cut 5 bases from V and 12 bases from J; bases unmatched to any gene: 7. The length of the CDR3 is 12 residues. The CDR3: CASSGRTGGMYF. CDR3 DNA: TGTGCCAGTAGTGGACGGACAGGGGGAATGTACTTC.

This clonotype was detected only a few times. The rearrangement joins TRBV5-1 to TRBJ1-5, with D unclear. V dropped 1 base and J dropped 3 bases, with 11 bases sitting between them. The CDR3 sequence is 15 residues long. In germline, CDR1 is SGHRS, CDR2 YFSETQ. The CDR3 nucleotides read TGCGCCAGCAGCTTGTTAGGGTCAGACAATCAGCCCCAGCATTTT. Translation: CASSLLGSDNQPQHF.

This clonotype was detected only a few times. V is TRBV13 and J is TRBJ1-1, with D possibly TRBD1 on 5 matching bases. Germline V gene sequence: CDR1 PRHDT, CDR2 FYEKMQ (reference sequence). The CDR3 has 16 amino acids. Trimming cost V 3 bases and J 0 bases, with 14 bases left between them. CDR3 in DNA: TGTGCCAGCAGCTTGCGGGGCAGTGGCATGAACACTGAAGCTTTCTTT. This sequence encodes CASSLRGSGMNTEAFF.

This clonotype was counted a few times. The chain combines TRBV7-9 with TRBJ2-7, with TRBD1 matching over 8 bases. CDR3 length equals 15 residues. Germline CDR1 SEHNR, CDR2 FQNEAQ (reference sequence). Germline trimming cut 5 bases from V and 1 base from J; bases unmatched to any gene: 7. The CDR3 here is CASSPGTGSSYEQYF. CDR3 sequence (DNA): TGTGCCAGCAGCCCCGGGACAGGTTCTTCCTACGAGCAGTACTTC.

The V call is TRBV20-1, the J call TRBJ1-4; no definite D call. The V end was cut by 3 bases, the J end by 4 bases, with 6 bases between. This CDR3 comprises 12 residues. The germline V gene has CDR1 DFQATT and CDR2 SNEGSKA (reference sequence). In DNA, the CDR3 is TGCAGTGCTAGCCGGATTAATGAAAAACTGTTTTTT. This translates into CSASRINEKLFF.

A few counts support this clonotype. V usage is TRBV13 and J usage is TRBJ2-1, with D perhaps TRBD2 (6 bases). The CDR3 has 16 residues. The germline V and J ends were trimmed by 5 bases and 5 bases, with 19 bases remaining between them. CDR1 and CDR2 (germline): PRHDT, FYEKMQ (reference sequence). In DNA form, the CDR3 reads TGTGCCAGCAGCGAGTACGGAGGGCCTTCGGACAATGAGCAGTTCTTC. The encoded protein is CASSEYGGPSDNEQFF.

As concerns this clonotype: The junction shows a germline mismatch at one end, possibly a read error. CDR3 bases: TGCGCCGGCAGCCAAGGAATTCTTGTGGGCACTGGCTACACCTTC. This gives the protein CAGSQGILVGTGYTF. This chain connects TRBV4-1 to TRBJ1-2; D gene uncertain. This CDR3 has 15 residues. Germline-derived CDR1 and CDR2 are MGHRA and YSYEKL.

The chain combines TRBV27 with TRBJ1-5, with unresolved D. Per the germline V gene, CDR1 is MNHEY and CDR2 is SMNVEV (reference sequence). This CDR3 region has 14 residues. Trimming pared 7 bases from V and 8 bases from J, leaving 18 bases between. The CDR3 DNA follows: TGTGCCAGCACCCCGCACGGACCGGCGGAGCCCCAGCATTTT. This encodes CASTPHGPAEPQHF.

This clonotype was recorded a few times. The chain couples TRBV7-9 to TRBJ1-1; 10 bases map to TRBD1. The CDR3 totals 17 residues. The V segment lost 4 bases and the J segment 0 bases; nucleotides outside the gene matches: 8. The V gene's germline CDR1 is SEHNR and CDR2 FQNEAQ (reference sequence). The CDR3 loop reads CASSSPGQGFLNTEAFF. CDR3 nucleotide sequence: TGTGCCAGCAGCTCCCCGGGACAGGGGTTCCTGAACACTGAAGCTTTCTTT.

The sample holds a few counts of this clonotype. The V and J genes are TRBV28 and TRBJ1-1; no firm D call. The CDR3 is 14 amino acids. The V end was cut by 3 bases, the J end by 8 bases, with 16 bases between. Looked up from germline, CDR1 is MDHEN and CDR2 is SYDVKM. The CDR3, as DNA: TGTGCCAGCAGTTTCTTCGTCGGACGCGTCGAAGCTTTCTTT. Translation: CASSFFVGRVEAFF.

V and J are TRBV20-1 and TRBJ1-3; D might be TRBD1 (5 bases). The germline CDR1 and CDR2 sequences are DFQATT and SNEGSKA (reference sequence). V was cut by 3 bases and J by 2 bases, with 8 bases left in between. The CDR3 is made up of 13 amino acids. The CDR3 coding sequence is TGCAGTGCTAGGCGACAGACTGGAAACACCATATATTTT. It codes for CSARRQTGNTIYF.

This chain's CDR3 is CASSYSDRYEQYF. CDR3 coding DNA: TGTGCCAGCAGTTACTCGGACCGATACGAGCAGTACTTC. The V and J genes are TRBV6-6 and TRBJ2-7; D gene unclear. Germline CDR1 is MNHNY and CDR2 is SVGAGI (reference sequence). V was pared by 0 bases and J by 4 bases, with 7 bases between. The CDR3 spans 13 residues.

This sequence joins TRBV6-5 and TRBJ1-1, with D hard to call. The V end was cut by 0 bases, the J end by 5 bases, with 10 bases between. The germline CDR1 and CDR2 sequences are MNHEY and SVGAGI. The CDR3 loop spans 14 amino acids. The CDR3 DNA sequence: TGTGCCAGCAGTTACTCGATAGGGAGAACTGAAGCTTTCTTT. Translating gives CASSYSIGRTEAFF.

This clonotype was seen a handful of times. This chain connects TRBV19 to TRBJ2-1; D gene uncertain. This CDR3 comprises 14 residues. V was pared by 6 bases and J by 2 bases, with 11 bases between. CDR1 is LNHDA and CDR2 is SQIVND in the germline V gene (reference sequence). CDR3 in amino acids: CASRVDITYNEQFF. CDR3 coding DNA: TGTGCCAGTAGGGTCGACATCACCTACAATGAGCAGTTCTTC.

The rearrangement uses TRBV5-1 and TRBJ2-3; D gene unclear. This CDR3 has 14 amino acids. The germline V and J ends were trimmed by 4 bases and 6 bases, with 15 bases remaining between them. Germline V CDR1 and CDR2: SGHRS, YFSETQ. CDR3 loop: CASSQDPYSDTQYF. CDR3 coding DNA: TGCGCCAGCAGCCAAGACCCATACTCGGATACGCAGTATTTT.

The chain is built from TRBV20-1 and TRBJ1-1; no clear D. V was clipped by 5 bases and J by 8 bases, with 18 bases between them. Germline lookup yields CDR1 DFQATT and CDR2 SNEGSKA (reference sequence). This CDR3 spans 13 amino acids. CDR3 sequence: CSAGKGRNTEAFF. The CDR3 DNA reads as TGCAGTGCTGGAAAAGGACGGAATACAGAAGCTTTCTTT.

This clonotype appeared a few times. V and J are TRBV7-2 and TRBJ2-7; unclear D gene. The CDR3 spans 16 residues. Trimming took off 2 bases at V and 6 bases at J, with 20 bases between the two ends. Germline V gene data show CDR1 as SGHTA and CDR2 as FQGNSA. CDR3 DNA: TGTGCCAGCAGCTTAAATGTGACCGGTGCCGAGGTCGAGCAGTACTTC. This gives the protein CASSLNVTGAEVEQYF.

The CDR3 nucleotides are TGTGCCAGCAGTACCCCGACAGTAACCAATCAGCCCCAGCATTTT. Residues: CASSTPTVTNQPQHF. The chain employs TRBV7-4 and TRBJ1-5; D is possibly TRBD1 (5 bases). Deletions cut 6 bases from V and 3 bases from J, with 15 bases between. Germline CDR1 is SGHVT and CDR2 is SQSDAQ. This CDR3 is built from 15 residues.

The chain combines TRBV6-5 with TRBJ1-2; D uncertain. V dropped 6 bases and J dropped 0 bases, with 14 bases sitting between them. The CDR3 has 15 residues. Germline values: CDR1 MNHEY, CDR2 SVGAGI. The DNA of the CDR3 is TGTGCCAGCAGGAGGGCTTCATATGCTAACTATGGCTACACCTTC. Protein: CASRRASYANYGYTF.

The chain is built from TRBV2 and TRBJ2-3; 7 nucleotides line up with TRBD2. CDR3 length: 14 amino acids. The J segment lost 6 bases and the V segment lost 8 bases, leaving 11 bases of the junction unmatched. Germline CDR1 and CDR2: SNHLY and FYNNEI. The CDR3 nucleotides are TGTGCCAGCCCAGGGCTCCGGACTAGTGATACGCAGTATTTT. Protein: CASPGLRTSDTQYF.

This clonotype was observed a handful of times. The chain is built from TRBV20-1 and TRBJ1-1, with D perhaps TRBD1 (5 bases). The CDR3 is 12 amino acids. Germline V gives CDR1 DFQATT, CDR2 SNEGSKA (reference sequence). Trimming cost V 3 bases and J 4 bases, with 9 bases left between them. CDR3 DNA: TGCAGTGCTAGTCAGGGACCCACTGAAGCTTTCTTT. Translation gives CSASQGPTEAFF.

The table lists this clonotype with a few counts. The chain couples TRBV29-1 to TRBJ2-7, with 14 bases matching TRBD2. Per the germline V gene, CDR1 is SQVTM and CDR2 is ANQGSEA. V dropped 1 base and J dropped 7; count of bases not matched to a gene: 9. The CDR3 length is 16 residues. The DNA for the CDR3 is TGCAGCGTTGAAGTTTGGCCGGGACTAGCGGGAGAAGAGCAGTACTTC. It codes for CSVEVWPGLAGEEQYF.

The J gene is TRBJ2-1, the V gene TRBV11-2; 7 bases agree with TRBD2. This CDR3 is built from 15 residues. Germline V gene lookup returns CDR1 SGHAT and CDR2 FQNNGV. The junction had 5 bases not matched to a gene; V was cut back by 6 bases and J by 0 bases. The CDR3 DNA sequence: TGTGCCAGCAGAACTAGCGTGAGCTCCTACAATGAGCAGTTCTTC. Translating gives CASRTSVSSYNEQFF.

The chain carries TRBV20-1 and TRBJ2-7; D is unresolved. This CDR3 region has 12 residues. Germline loops: CDR1 DFQATT, CDR2 SNEGSKA (reference sequence). V was clipped by 3 bases and J by 5 bases, with 11 bases between them. CDR3 residues: CSASLLEDEQYF. For the CDR3, the DNA is TGCAGTGCTAGTCTCCTAGAGGACGAGCAGTACTTC.

This clonotype was seen a few times. V gene TRBV5-1 combines with J gene TRBJ2-3; no reliable D call. Germline V gene sequence: CDR1 SGHRS, CDR2 YFSETQ. Trimming stripped 0 bases from V and 1 base from J, with 9 bases between. This CDR3 contains 15 residues. The CDR3 region has the DNA TGCGCCAGCAGCTTGGAATTGCCGGGCACAGATACGCAGTATTTT. Its translation is CASSLELPGTDTQYF.

This clonotype occurred many times. The rearrangement links TRBV3-1 to TRBJ1-1; D is uncertain. The length of the CDR3 is 15 residues. The V end lost 4 bases, the J end lost 2 bases, and 14 bases lay between the germline ends. In germline, CDR1 is LGHDT, CDR2 YNNKEL (reference sequence). The CDR3 DNA sequence: TGTGCCAGCAGCCCGAACCCGATTATTAACACTGAAGCTTTCTTT. Translated: CASSPNPIINTEAFF.

This clonotype was counted between two and nine times. The V gene is TRBV20-1, the J gene TRBJ2-1, with D possibly being TRBD2 (6 bases). V lost 1 base, J lost 2 bases, and 18 bases lay in between. The length of the CDR3 is 17 residues. Germline V CDR1 and CDR2: DFQATT, SNEGSKA (reference sequence). The CDR3, as DNA: TGCAGTGCTAGAGCGCAGGAGGGTAGCCAGACCTACAATGAGCAGTTCTTC. It is translated as CSARAQEGSQTYNEQFF.

This clonotype was found a few times. This chain links TRBV5-4 with TRBJ2-5, with 8 positions matching TRBD2. Looked up from germline, CDR1 is SGHNT and CDR2 is YYREEE (reference sequence). Losses at the gene ends were 0 bases for V and 3 bases for J; bases not matched to a gene: 4. CDR3 size: 15 residues. CDR3 in DNA: TGTGCCAGCAGCTTGGACGGGAGGGTTGAAGAGACCCAGTACTTC. It specifies CASSLDGRVEETQYF.

This clonotype was seen more than once but under ten times. This chain connects TRBV5-5 to TRBJ2-1; D is tentatively TRBD1 or TRBD2 (5 bases each). CDR3 length: 16 amino acids. Deletions cut 4 bases from V and 8 bases from J, with 22 bases between. The germline CDR1 and CDR2 sequences are SGHKS and YYEKEE (reference sequence). This chain's CDR3 is CASSPGTPAGRHEQFF. In nucleotides, the CDR3 is TGTGCCAGCAGCCCCGGGACCCCAGCCGGACGCCATGAGCAGTTCTTC.

The chain employs TRBV6-6 and TRBJ2-5; D is unresolved. Germline-derived CDR1 and CDR2 are MNHNY and SVGAGI (reference sequence). Trimming removed 4 bases at V and 3 bases at J, with 9 bases between. This CDR3 has 13 residues. The CDR3 protein is CASSLIAKETQYF. The CDR3 bases are TGTGCCAGCAGTTTAATTGCAAAAGAGACCCAGTACTTC.